Below, 5 T cell receptor beta chains from the same sample are listed, as sequenced in a study of patients and donors after allogeneic stem cell transplantation. TCRdb itself ran the RT-PCR reads through MiXCR, one entry per CDR3 protein. The sample contains roughly 960,000 distinct CDR3 sequences, roughly 18% of which appear only once. Sample: blood, either unsorted or a sorted T cell fraction (not recorded which). Source of these receptors: a human donor who was either an allogeneic HSCT recipient or a stem cell or donor lymphocyte infusion donor (not recorded which). It is not recorded whose cells these are; they may come from a transplant donor.

This clonotype has just a few counts. The rearrangement links TRBV7-9 to TRBJ2-2; 7 bases agree with TRBD1. J gave up 6 bases and V 5 bases, and 6 bases lay outside the gene matches. The CDR3 is 14 residues long. The germline V gene has CDR1 SEHNR and CDR2 FQNEAQ (reference sequence). The DNA of the CDR3 is TGTGCCAGCAGCCTTGACAGGGTGCCCGGGGAGCTGTTTTTT. It translates to CASSLDRVPGELFF.

V gene TRBV27 combines with J gene TRBJ2-3, with a possible D match to TRBD2 (5 bases). This CDR3 is built from 15 residues. Germline V CDR1 and CDR2: MNHEY, SMNVEV (reference sequence). Trimming removed 6 bases from V and 4 bases from J, with 17 bases in between. CDR3 sequence reads: CASRDSTQWADTQYF. The CDR3 coding sequence is TGTGCCAGCAGGGACTCCACCCAATGGGCAGATACGCAGTATTTT.

There are a few counts of this clonotype. This chain connects TRBV9 to TRBJ2-3; 9 nucleotides align to TRBD1. The CDR3 runs to 15 residues. The trim removed 0 bases at V and 2 bases at J, leaving 1 base unmatched. The germline V gene encodes CDR1 SGDLS and CDR2 YYNGEE. The CDR3 DNA reads as TGTGCCAGCAGCGTAGGGGACAGGGACACAGATACGCAGTATTTT. This codes for CASSVGDRDTDTQYF.

The genes are TRBV19 and TRBJ1-1; the D is unclear. V was trimmed by 7 bases and J by 0 bases, leaving 12 bases between them. The CDR3 is made up of 14 amino acids. Per the germline V gene, CDR1 is LNHDA and CDR2 is SQIVND (reference sequence). The CDR3 loop reads CASNARNMNTEAFF. As DNA, the CDR3 is TGTGCCAGTAATGCCAGAAACATGAACACTGAAGCTTTCTTT.

This clonotype was seen more than once but under ten times. The junction does not match germline at one end; this may be a read error. The chain has TRBV20-1 and TRBJ2-7; no firm D call. The CDR3 contains 11 residues. CDR1 is DFQATT, CDR2 SNEGSKA, per germline (reference sequence). The CDR3 DNA is TGCAGTGCGAGAGGATCCGGCCGGCAGTACTTC. Its protein is CSARGSGRQYF.